These T cell receptor beta chains were read from a single sample in a study of blood T cell repertoires in COVID-19. Profiled with immunoSEQ multiplex PCR; TCRdb holds only in-frame clones, not every one. The table includes approximately 440,000 clones, approximately 90% detected once. Sequenced material: PBMCs or T cells enriched from blood (not recorded which). The receptors here all came from a woman aged 18-35 years who had recovered from COVID-19. Both conserved end residues are part of each CDR3. D genes are given only for firm matches. Clone sizes are given selectively: once, few, many, or a class where the clone is expanded.

d_call	clone_size	v_call	j_call	cdr3_aa	cdr3_nt
.	.	TRBV5-6	TRBJ1-1	CASSLDSNTEAFF	TGTGCCAGCAGCTTGGACTCCAACACTGAAGCTTTCTTT
TRBD1	.	TRBV11-2	TRBJ1-1	CASSSRRGLGGNTEAFF	TGTGCCAGCAGCTCACGCAGGGGGCTAGGTGGAAACACTGAAGCTTTCTTT
TRBD1	.	TRBV5-4	TRBJ1-4	CASSLDRGGEKLFF	TGTGCCAGCAGCTTGGACAGGGGAGGTGAAAAACTGTTTTTT
.	.	TRBV5-4	TRBJ1-1	CASSFIGGNTEAFF	TGTGCCAGCAGCTTTATCGGGGGGAACACTGAAGCTTTCTTT
.	.	TRBV29-1	TRBJ1-1	CSVDVSGLNTEAFF	TGCAGCGTTGATGTATCGGGACTCAACACTGAAGCTTTCTTT
.	.	TRBV3-1/TRBV3-2	TRBJ2-1	CASSQGKSYNEQFF	TGTGCCAGCAGCCAAGGAAAGAGCTACAATGAGCAGTTCTTC
.	.	TRBV18	TRBJ1-1	CASSPTIDRSTEAFF	TGTGCCAGCTCACCAACCATCGACCGGAGCACTGAAGCTTTCTTT
.	once	TRBV7-9	TRBJ2-3	CASSLRQTDTQYF	TGTGCCAGCAGCTTACGTCAGACAGATACGCAGTATTTT
.	once	TRBV19	TRBJ1-1	CASSIGRTEAFF	TGTGCCAGTAGTATAGGGAGGACTGAAGCTTTCTTT
TRBD1	.	TRBV5-1	TRBJ2-2	CASSLVGQGTAGELFF	TGCGCCAGCAGCTTGGTGGGACAGGGTACGGCCGGGGAGCTGTTTTTT
.	.	TRBV28	TRBJ1-2	CASRPNDIPSINGYTF	TGTGCCAGCAGACCCAATGACATCCCCTCAATTAATGGCTACACCTTC
.	.	TRBV18	TRBJ1-5	CASSPGEGQPQHF	TGTGCCAGCTCACCAGGGGAGGGTCAGCCCCAGCATTTT
.	.	TRBV5-1	TRBJ1-4	CASSAQQEKLFF	TGCGCCAGCAGCGCCCAACAGGAAAAACTGTTTTTT
TRBD1	.	TRBV29-1	TRBJ2-7	CSVGGTDLREQYF	TGCAGCGTTGGAGGGACAGATCTACGCGAGCAGTACTTC